This T cell receptor (beta chain) came from a study of shared clonotypes between healthy human individuals. Per the original methods: Filtering differed since immunoSEQ provided only junctions, with no quality scores. Clones were read by immunoSEQ multiplex PCR, and TCRdb kept only the in-frame ones, dropping some. The D gene and trimming were derived from the DNA, and the V and J assignments and clone size from that table. The data contain 2 million to 3 million clones, 93% of them singletons. This clone came up a few times. A CD45RA-negative memory subset and a CD45RA+ naive subset were separated from the CD4+ cells. The CDR3 extends over 12 amino acids. V was clipped by 7 bases and J by 10 bases, with 16 bases between them. Germline CDR1 is MDHEN and CDR2 is SYDVKM.

The sequence was collected from a man between 18 and 29 years old in good health. Some clones in this sample may be carry-over from other donors' samples. The gene calls are TRBV28 and TRBJ1-1; D is unresolved. Source material: naive CD4+ T cells from PBMCs. Stated subset: CD45RA+ positively selected. CDR3: CASTSGVAGAFF. In nucleotides, the CDR3 is TGTGCCAGCACCTCCGGAGTGGCGGGAGCTTTCTTT. Full variable domain (rest looked up from reference TRBV28 and TRBJ1-1): DVKVTQSSRYLVKRTGEKVFLECVQDMDHENMFWYRQDPGLGLRLIYFSYDVKMKEKGDIPEGYSVSREKKERFSLILESASTNQTSMYLCASTSGVAGAFFGQGTRLTVV.